These T cell receptor beta chains were read from a single sample in a study of T cell responses to AZD1222 COVID-19 vaccine. Produced via immunoSEQ multiplex PCR; TCRdb's table is partial and in-frame only. The table records a few hundred thousand clones, 93% of them present only once. This specimen was peripheral blood, taken on day 0 of AZD1222 vaccination. The receptors stem from an adult in good health. Both conserved end residues are part of each CDR3. D genes are given only for firm matches. Size is omitted from some rows. Given values are once, few, many or a class for expanded clones.

j_gene | v_gene | abundance | d_gene | CDR3aa | CDR3nt
TRBJ2-1 | TRBV5-6 | NA | TRBD1 | CASSYLDRETYNEQFF | TGTGCCAGCAGCTATCTCGACAGGGAAACCTACAATGAGCAGTTCTTC
TRBJ2-2 | TRBV18 | NA | NA | CASSPSANTGELFF | TGTGCCAGCTCACCTTCAGCCAACACCGGGGAGCTGTTTTTT
TRBJ2-1 | TRBV5-1 | NA | NA | CASSLGPGHLNEQFF | TGCGCCAGCAGCTTGGGTCCGGGACACTTGAATGAGCAGTTCTTC
TRBJ2-7 | TRBV29-1 | NA | TRBD1 | CSVRDRVPWEQYF | TGCAGCGTAAGGGACAGGGTGCCTTGGGAGCAGTACTTC
TRBJ1-6 | TRBV4-1 | NA | NA | CASSQDGQPLSPLHF | TGCGCCAGCAGCCAAGACGGACAGCCTCTTTCACCCCTCCACTTT
TRBJ2-3 | TRBV7-2 | NA | TRBD2 | CASSLVGRKAGGQDTQYF | TGTGCCAGCAGCTTAGTGGGGAGGAAAGCGGGGGGGCAGGATACGCAGTATTTT
TRBJ2-7 | TRBV7-2 | NA | NA | CASSFSGAFGQYF | TGTGCCAGCAGCTTTTCTGGCGCCTTCGGGCAGTACTTC
TRBJ1-1 | TRBV15 | NA | NA | CATSRGGAGNAEAFF | TGTGCCACCAGCCGGGGGGGGGCGGGTAACGCTGAAGCTTTCTTT
TRBJ2-7 | TRBV15 | NA | NA | CATSRDRTTVGEQYF | TGTGCCACCAGCAGAGACCGGACGACCGTCGGAGAGCAGTACTTC
TRBJ1-2 | TRBV6-5 | NA | TRBD1 | CASRWTGGDYGYTF | TGTGCCAGCAGATGGACAGGGGGCGACTATGGCTACACCTTC
TRBJ2-7 | TRBV20-1 | NA | TRBD1 | CSPARGREQYF | TGCAGTCCCGCCAGGGGGCGCGAGCAGTACTTC
TRBJ2-7 | TRBV11-2 | NA | TRBD2 | CASSLDLAGGYEQYF | TGTGCCAGCAGCTTAGATCTAGCGGGGGGCTACGAGCAGTACTTC
TRBJ1-1 | TRBV9 | NA | TRBD1 | CASSIGTGYDEAFF | TGTGCCAGCAGCATCGGGACAGGGTATGATGAAGCTTTCTTT
TRBJ2-7 | TRBV5-4 | NA | NA | CASSPVGGSASYEQYF | TGTGCCAGCAGCCCCGTCGGGGGAAGCGCATCCTACGAGCAGTACTTC
TRBJ2-7 | TRBV7-2 | once | TRBD2 | CASSLERERRYEQYF | TGTGCCAGCAGCTTAGAGCGGGAGAGACGCTACGAGCAGTACTTC
TRBJ2-5 | TRBV15 | once | NA | CATSRDGLLGETQYF | TGTGCCACCAGCAGGGATGGACTTTTGGGAGAGACCCAGTACTTC